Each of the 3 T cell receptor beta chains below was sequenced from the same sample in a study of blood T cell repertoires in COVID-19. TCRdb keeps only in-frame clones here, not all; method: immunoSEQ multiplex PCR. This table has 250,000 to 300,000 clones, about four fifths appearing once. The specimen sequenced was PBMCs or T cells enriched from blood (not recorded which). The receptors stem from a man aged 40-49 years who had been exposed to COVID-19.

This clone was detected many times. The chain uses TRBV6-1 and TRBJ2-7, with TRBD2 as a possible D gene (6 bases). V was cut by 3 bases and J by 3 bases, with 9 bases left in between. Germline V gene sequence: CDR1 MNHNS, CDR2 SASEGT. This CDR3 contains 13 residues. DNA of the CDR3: TGTGCCAGCAGTGATCGGGGGATCTACGAGCAGTACTTC. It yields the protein CASSDRGIYEQYF.

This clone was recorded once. As DNA, the CDR3 is TGTGCCAGCAGCCCCGGGACTAGCGGGTACAATGAGCAGTTCTTC. It encodes CASSPGTSGYNEQFF. The chain combines TRBV9 with TRBJ2-1, with TRBD2 matching over 12 bases. The CDR3 has 15 residues. V lost 4 bases, J lost 4 bases, and 3 bases stayed unmatched. Germline V gene data show CDR1 as SGDLS and CDR2 as YYNGEE.

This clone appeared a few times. The CDR3 reads CASTQVGRGLAGGTSYEQYF. CDR3 in DNA: TGTGCCAGTACCCAGGTGGGTCGGGGATTAGCGGGAGGCACCTCCTACGAGCAGTACTTC. J is TRBJ2-7 and V is TRBV19, with 10 bases identical to TRBD2. Germline V gene data show CDR1 as LNHDA and CDR2 as SQIVND (reference sequence). The length of the CDR3 is 20 residues. Trimming cost V 7 bases and J 0 bases; bases outside gene matches: 21.